The rows below give T cell receptor beta chains drawn from one sample of a study of cytomegalovirus exposure and HLA in healthy donors. Assay used: immunoSEQ multiplex PCR; TCRdb lists only in-frame clones, some missing. In all, the sample yields about 200,000 clones. The specimen was PBMCs. All receptors derive from a boy younger than 18 in good health and CMV-seronegative. CDR3s include the opening cysteine and the closing phenylalanine or tryptophan. Fields, in order: V gene, D gene, J gene, CDR3 protein, CDR3 DNA. The D gene is left open where the match is weak.

v_gene: TRBV11-2; d_gene: -; j_gene: TRBJ2-2; CDR3aa: CASSHSGTGELFF; CDR3nt: TGTGCCAGCAGCCATAGCGGCACCGGGGAGCTGTTTTTT
v_gene: TRBV9; d_gene: TRBD1; j_gene: TRBJ2-7; CDR3aa: CASSVDRDFGEQYF; CDR3nt: TGTGCCAGCAGCGTGGACAGGGATTTTGGCGAGCAGTACTTC
v_gene: TRBV7-9; d_gene: -; j_gene: TRBJ2-5; CDR3aa: CASSFFTEQETQYF; CDR3nt: TGTGCCAGCAGCTTCTTTACAGAGCAAGAGACCCAGTACTTC
v_gene: TRBV30; d_gene: -; j_gene: TRBJ2-5; CDR3aa: CAWGKSGPGDNKQYF; CDR3nt: TGTGCCTGGGGTAAATCCGGGCCCGGGGATAATAAGCAGTACTTC
v_gene: TRBV5-4; d_gene: TRBD1; j_gene: TRBJ2-2; CDR3aa: CASSSGTGAGGELFF; CDR3nt: TGTGCCAGCAGCTCCGGGACAGGGGCGGGCGGGGAGCTGTTTTTT
v_gene: TRBV15; d_gene: TRBD1; j_gene: TRBJ2-7; CDR3aa: CATSSRDREFNEQYF; CDR3nt: TGTGCCACCAGCTCCCGGGACAGGGAGTTTAACGAGCAGTACTTC
v_gene: TRBV13; d_gene: -; j_gene: TRBJ2-2; CDR3aa: CASSWLLKPAPTGELFF; CDR3nt: TGTGCCAGCAGCTGGCTCTTGAAACCTGCCCCCACCGGGGAGCTGTTTTTT
v_gene: TRBV6-5; d_gene: -; j_gene: TRBJ1-2; CDR3aa: CASTSWGEYGYTF; CDR3nt: TGTGCCAGCACGAGCTGGGGGGAGTATGGCTACACCTTC
v_gene: TRBV7-8; d_gene: -; j_gene: TRBJ2-5; CDR3aa: CASSLFPKGQVQETQYF; CDR3nt: TGTGCCAGCAGCCTATTCCCCAAAGGACAAGTTCAAGAGACCCAGTACTTC
v_gene: TRBV2; d_gene: -; j_gene: TRBJ2-7; CDR3aa: CASSDTPYEQYF; CDR3nt: TGTGCCAGCAGTGATACTCCCTACGAGCAGTACTTC
v_gene: TRBV4-1; d_gene: -; j_gene: TRBJ1-2; CDR3aa: CASSQEAGNRRRKSF; CDR3nt: TGCGCCAGCAGCCAAGAGGCGGGAAACAGGCGCCGTAAATCCTTC
v_gene: TRBV7-8; d_gene: -; j_gene: TRBJ1-1; CDR3aa: CASSPGQTINTEAFF; CDR3nt: TGTGCCAGCAGCCCCGGACAGACGATTAACACTGAAGCTTTCTTT
v_gene: TRBV6-4; d_gene: TRBD2; j_gene: TRBJ2-3; CDR3aa: CASSEAGGTDTQYF; CDR3nt: TGTGCCAGCAGTGAAGCGGGGGGCACAGATACGCAGTATTTT
v_gene: TRBV27; d_gene: TRBD2; j_gene: TRBJ2-3; CDR3aa: CASSLTGGPDTQYF; CDR3nt: TGTGCCAGCAGTTTAACGGGGGGGCCAGATACGCAGTATTTT
v_gene: TRBV7-9; d_gene: -; j_gene: TRBJ2-2; CDR3aa: CAGSGTLNTGELFF; CDR3nt: TGTGCCGGATCAGGCACCCTCAACACCGGGGAGCTGTTTTTT
v_gene: TRBV11-2; d_gene: -; j_gene: TRBJ2-2; CDR3aa: CASSLAQGHVGELFF; CDR3nt: TGTGCCAGCAGCCTGGCCCAGGGCCACGTCGGGGAGCTGTTTTTT
v_gene: TRBV28; d_gene: TRBD1; j_gene: TRBJ1-2; CDR3aa: CASSSAGTGGRGGYTF; CDR3nt: TGTGCCAGCAGTTCGGCCGGGACAGGGGGCCGGGGCGGCTACACCTTC
v_gene: TRBV19; d_gene: TRBD2; j_gene: TRBJ2-5; CDR3aa: CASSMWGGQETQYF; CDR3nt: TGTGCCAGTAGTATGTGGGGGGGCCAAGAGACCCAGTACTTC
v_gene: TRBV27; d_gene: -; j_gene: TRBJ2-7; CDR3aa: CASSLQGPYEQYF; CDR3nt: TGTGCCAGCAGTTTACAGGGGCCCTACGAGCAGTACTTC
v_gene: TRBV23-1; d_gene: -; j_gene: TRBJ1-1; CDR3aa: CASSLAGRTEAFF; CDR3nt: TGCGCCAGCAGTCTGGCAGGGAGGACTGAAGCTTTCTTT
v_gene: TRBV18; d_gene: -; j_gene: TRBJ2-2; CDR3aa: CASSPEAGAYTGELFF; CDR3nt: TGTGCCAGCTCACCAGAGGCGGGGGCCTACACCGGGGAGCTGTTTTTT
v_gene: TRBV4-3; d_gene: TRBD1; j_gene: TRBJ1-1; CDR3aa: CASSQERGRSAEAFF; CDR3nt: TGCGCCAGCAGCCAAGAAAGGGGGCGATCCGCTGAAGCTTTCTTT
v_gene: TRBV4-3; d_gene: TRBD1; j_gene: TRBJ1-2; CDR3aa: CASSQTGTGYGYTF; CDR3nt: TGCGCCAGCAGCCAAACCGGGACAGGCTATGGCTACACCTTC
v_gene: TRBV4-3; d_gene: -; j_gene: TRBJ2-2; CDR3aa: CASSQGTGSITGELFF; CDR3nt: TGCGCCAGCAGCCAAGGCACAGGGAGTATAACCGGGGAGCTGTTTTTT
v_gene: TRBV5-4; d_gene: TRBD2; j_gene: TRBJ2-3; CDR3aa: CASSLAKRGGTDTQYF; CDR3nt: TGTGCCAGCAGCTTGGCCAAACGGGGGGGCACAGATACGCAGTATTTT
v_gene: TRBV4-1; d_gene: TRBD1; j_gene: TRBJ1-4; CDR3aa: CASSGRDRGNEKLFF; CDR3nt: TGCGCCAGCAGCGGCCGGGACAGGGGTAATGAAAAACTGTTTTTT
v_gene: TRBV7-8; d_gene: -; j_gene: TRBJ1-5; CDR3aa: CASSPSGSSSNQPQHF; CDR3nt: TGTGCCAGCAGCCCCTCGGGGAGCAGTAGCAATCAGCCCCAGCATTTT
v_gene: TRBV30; d_gene: TRBD1; j_gene: TRBJ1-2; CDR3aa: CAWMIQGLNSDGYTF; CDR3nt: TGTGCCTGGATGATACAGGGGTTGAACTCCGATGGCTACACCTTC